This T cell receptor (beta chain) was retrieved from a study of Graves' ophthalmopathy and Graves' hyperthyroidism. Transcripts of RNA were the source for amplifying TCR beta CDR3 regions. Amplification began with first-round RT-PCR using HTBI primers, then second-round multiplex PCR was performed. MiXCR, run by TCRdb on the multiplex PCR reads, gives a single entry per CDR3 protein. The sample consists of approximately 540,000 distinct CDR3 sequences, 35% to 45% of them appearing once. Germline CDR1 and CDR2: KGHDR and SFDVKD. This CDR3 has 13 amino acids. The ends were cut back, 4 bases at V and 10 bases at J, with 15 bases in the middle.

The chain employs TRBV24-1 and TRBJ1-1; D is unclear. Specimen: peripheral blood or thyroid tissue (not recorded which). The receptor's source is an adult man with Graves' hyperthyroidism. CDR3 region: CATSDRTWAGAFF. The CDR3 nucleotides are TGTGCCACCAGTGACAGGACGTGGGCGGGAGCTTTCTTT.